This TCR beta chain came from a study of beta chain features in type 1 diabetes. The study's findings and limits: TCRB CDR3s from Type 1 diabetes patients were moderately but significantly shorter in all four CD4+ subsets. There was no resolution here of whether HLA type influences TCRB rearrangement. Patients showed naive, central memory and Treg TCRB repertoires that appeared more similar than those of healthy donors. Lower insertion and higher deletion counts appeared at VDJ junctions in type 1 diabetes patients.

Comment on this clone: The antigen is undetermined.

The length of the CDR3 is 14 residues. After removal of 5 bases from V and 2 bases from J, the junction contained 2 bases not matched to a gene. The V gene's germline CDR1 is SNHLY and CDR2 FYNNEI. Sampling consisted of one heparinised blood draw per donor, averaging about 116 mL. The isolated RNA, all of it, was reverse transcribed, so expressed TCRB transcripts were what got sequenced. Using immunoSEQ multiplex PCR, the repertoire was profiled, and TCRdb retains in-frame clones only, with some absent. The data show 150,000 to 200,000 clones, 6.5% to 9.5% seen once. The receptor was isolated from a woman aged 40 to 50 with type 1 diabetes. The chain carries TRBV2 and TRBJ1-5; 8 bases align to TRBD1. The sequenced sample consisted of central memory CD4+ T cells from blood. CDR3 loop: CASSQGAGNQPQHF. The DNA of the CDR3 is TGTGCCAGCAGTCAGGGGGCTGGCAATCAGCCCCAGCATTTT.